This TCR beta chain stems from a study of T-cell memory formation after mild COVID-19. Broader study findings: For second-wave clones that peaked at day 37, SARS-CoV-2 specificity went unverified.

Each CDR3 protein is one row after TCRdb ran MiXCR on the 5' RACE reads. Counted here are 270,000 or so distinct CDR3 sequences, about 20% occurring once; the ten biggest clones make up 20% to 25%. This clonotype was detected a few times. Antigen unknown. The V end was cut by 2 bases, the J end by 4 bases, with 11 bases between. Germline lookup yields CDR1 SEHNR and CDR2 FQNEAQ (reference sequence). The CDR3 loop spans 14 amino acids. Sequencing was performed on PBMCs or a T cell subset sorted from them (not recorded which). This sequence originates from a man aged 18 to 30 who had mild COVID-19 (a few samples of this study predate the infection). Cell type and time point are not known. The gene calls are TRBV7-9 and TRBJ2-5; D not resolved. CDR3 sequence (DNA): TGTGCCAGCAGCTTATCACGGCTGGTAGAGACCCAGTACTTC. It yields the protein CASSLSRLVETQYF. The full variable domain, in which reference TRBV7-9 and TRBJ2-5 provide the parts outside the CDR3, is DTGVSQNPRHKITKRGQNVTFRCDPISEHNRLYWYRQTLGQGPEFLTYFQNEAQLEKSRLLSDRFSAERPKGSFSTLEIQRTEQGDSAMYLCASSLSRLVETQYFGPGTRLLVL.